This T cell receptor beta chain was profiled in a study of neurological immune-mediated disorders. Study-level results: No sharing of CDR3 amino acid sequences was observed among expanded clones across subjects, suggesting private repertoires in all groups. In HTLV-1-associated myelopathy, TCR clonal expansion was greatest, and in multiple sclerosis it was least, below healthy controls.

The cDNA came from 5'RACE, which used 10-nucleotide random UMIs. TCRdb re-called the 5' RACE reads through MiXCR, storing one row per CDR3 protein. The sample contains 70,000 to 95,000 distinct CDR3 sequences, approximately 13% of which appear only once. This CDR3 spans 15 amino acids. V dropped 3 bases and J dropped 7; count of bases not matched to a gene: 8. This clonotype showed up many times. Its antigen is unidentified. Documented time point: longitudinal time-point 2. Stored at -80 C, 2 million PBMCs were the source of the unsorted libraries. The material sequenced was PBMCs. The chain has TRBV12-3 or TRBV12-4 and TRBJ1-2, with 10 bases fitting TRBD1. This sequence was found in a female donor with HTLV-1-associated myelopathy (HAM/TSP). Here the CDR3 reads CASSFGDRGRSGYTF. Written as DNA, the CDR3 is TGTGCCAGCAGTTTTGGCGACAGGGGGCGTTCTGGCTACACCTTC.